The 31 T cell receptor beta chains in this list originate from one sample, sequenced in a study of beta chain features in type 1 diabetes. No antigen has been identified for these receptors. Every isolated RNA sample was fully reverse transcribed, so sequencing captured expressed TCRB transcripts. Repertoires were generated with immunoSEQ multiplex PCR, while TCRdb's copy carries only in-frame clones and drops some. The table includes about 260,000 clones, about 24% detected once. Whole-study results and caveats: All four CD4+ subsets from Type 1 diabetes patients carried moderately but significantly shorter TCRB CDR3s.

The sample consisted of naive CD4+ T cells from blood. Receptors were obtained from a woman aged 30 to 39 with type 1 diabetes.

The chain joins TRBV7-9 to TRBJ2-3; D ambiguous. The CDR3 contains 14 residues. Per the germline V gene, CDR1 is SEHNR and CDR2 is FQNEAQ (reference sequence). Trimming stripped 3 bases from V and 0 bases from J, with 7 bases between. Here the CDR3 DNA reads TGTGCCAGCAGCTTGTCTATAAGCACAGATACGCAGTATTTT. It yields the protein CASSLSISTDTQYF.

This sequence joins TRBV5-1 and TRBJ2-1; the D gene is possibly TRBD1 (5 bases). Germline V lookup: CDR1 SGHRS, CDR2 YFSETQ. The V and J ends lost 6 bases and 8 bases respectively, with 9 bases between them. The CDR3 length is 11 residues. CDR3 DNA sequence: TGCGCCAGCATGGACATCCATGAGCAGTTCTTC. It translates to CASMDIHEQFF.

This clone was counted only a few times. The genes are TRBV29-1 and TRBJ2-1; D unresolved. Trimming cost V 7 bases and J 3 bases, with 22 bases left between them. Per germline, CDR1 SQVTM and CDR2 ANQGSEA. The CDR3 has 16 amino acids. CDR3 in DNA: TGCAGCGGATGCTCCTGGCTGAACGAAATCTACAATGAGCAGTTCTTC. It codes for CSGCSWLNEIYNEQFF.

V is TRBV6-5 and J is TRBJ2-5, with D possibly being TRBD2 (5 bases). CDR3 length: 14 residues. V was cut by 6 bases and J by 5 bases, with 16 bases left in between. CDR1 is MNHEY, CDR2 SVGAGI, per germline. The CDR3 loop reads CASSRRNTGETQYF. CDR3 bases: TGTGCCAGCAGCCGCCGAAATACGGGGGAGACCCAGTACTTC.

The CDR3 DNA sequence: TGTGCCAGCAGCTTATTCTACAGGGAAGCCTACAATGAGCAGTTCTTC. Encoded protein: CASSLFYREAYNEQFF. The rearrangement links TRBV7-3 to TRBJ2-1; maybe TRBD1 (6 bases). This CDR3 comprises 16 residues. Germline loops: CDR1 SGHTA, CDR2 FQGTGA. The V end lost 2 bases, the J end lost 2 bases, and 13 bases lay between the germline ends.

The rearrangement uses TRBV11-2 and TRBJ2-5, with D perhaps TRBD1 (6 bases). V was shortened by 3 bases and J by 2 bases, with 10 bases between the two germline ends. The CDR3 runs to 14 residues. CDR1 and CDR2 from the germline V gene are SGHAT and FQNNGV. The CDR3 sequence is CASSFGQTQETQYF. Here the CDR3 DNA reads TGTGCCAGCAGCTTTGGACAGACTCAAGAGACCCAGTACTTC.

This rearrangement joins TRBV4-1 to TRBJ2-1, with D tentatively TRBD2 (6 bases). The V gene lost 5 bases and the J gene lost 4 bases, with 21 bases spanning the gap. The CDR3 totals 17 residues. Germline V gene data show CDR1 as MGHRA and CDR2 as YSYEKL. The CDR3 bases are TGCGCCAGCAGCTCCCCTAAAGGAGGGCCCCTTTACAATGAGCAGTTCTTC. It is translated as CASSSPKGGPLYNEQFF.

The CDR3 protein is CASGAGVRETQYF. The DNA of the CDR3 is TGCGCCTCGGGAGCGGGAGTAAGAGAGACCCAGTACTTC. This chain joins TRBV4-1 and TRBJ2-5, with 8 bases matching TRBD2. The CDR3 has 13 residues. V gave up 11 bases and J gave up 4 bases; unmatched junction bases: 9. Germline lookup yields CDR1 MGHRA and CDR2 YSYEKL.

The chain couples TRBV5-1 to TRBJ2-1; TRBD2 aligns across 8 bases. This CDR3 is built from 15 residues. Germline V gene lookup returns CDR1 SGHRS and CDR2 YFSETQ. V gave up 0 bases and J gave up 4 bases; unmatched junction bases: 3. The CDR3 here is CASSLVREVYNEQFF. CDR3 coding DNA: TGCGCCAGCAGCTTGGTGCGGGAGGTATACAATGAGCAGTTCTTC.

The J gene is TRBJ1-4, the V gene TRBV18; unclear D gene. V was shortened by 5 bases and J by 8 bases, with 12 bases between the two germline ends. The CDR3 covers 13 residues. Germline CDR1 and CDR2: KGHSH and LQKENI. This CDR3 is CASSVREEEKLFF. Written as DNA, the CDR3 is TGTGCCAGCTCAGTCCGGGAGGAAGAAAAACTGTTTTTT.

This clone came up a few times. This chain connects TRBV7-2 to TRBJ2-7; unclear D gene. The CDR3 sequence is 14 residues long. From germline, CDR1 is SGHTA and CDR2 FQGNSA. V dropped 4 bases and J dropped 3 bases, with 13 bases sitting between them. The CDR3, as DNA: TGTGCCAGCAGCTCGAACTATTATGGCTACGAGCAGTACTTC. Residues: CASSSNYYGYEQYF.

The chain has TRBV6-6 and TRBJ2-1; 12 bases map to TRBD2. This CDR3 region has 15 residues. Germline V gives CDR1 MNHNY, CDR2 SVGAGI (reference sequence). Unmatched junction bases numbered 6, after V lost 5 bases and J lost 7 bases. The CDR3, as DNA: TGTGCCAGCAGTCTAGCGGGAGGGCCCCAGAATGAGCAGTTCTTC. As protein: CASSLAGGPQNEQFF.

The J gene is TRBJ2-7, the V gene TRBV7-9; D not certain. CDR1 is SEHNR, CDR2 FQNEAQ, per germline (reference sequence). The V end was cut by 0 bases, the J end by 0 bases, with 18 bases between. This CDR3 contains 18 residues. CDR3 sequence reads: CASSLALFGRNRSYEQYF. The CDR3 DNA sequence: TGTGCCAGCAGCTTAGCCCTTTTTGGCAGGAATCGCTCCTACGAGCAGTACTTC.

This clone was found a few times. This chain links TRBV30 with TRBJ2-3; 11 bases match TRBD2. The CDR3 sequence is 16 residues long. V lost 0 bases to trimming and J lost 8 bases; unmatched junction nucleotides: 10. CDR1 and CDR2 (germline): GTSNPN, SVGIG (reference sequence). CDR3 coding DNA: TGTGCCTGGAGTGTGGGGGACCTAGCGGGAGGAGGTACGCAGTATTTT. Translation gives CAWSVGDLAGGGTQYF.

The CDR3 DNA sequence: TGTGCCGTCTTTGGGCACAGGGGGCAGACCCAGTACTTC. Its translation: CAVFGHRGQTQYF. The chain recombines TRBV2 with TRBJ2-5; TRBD1 matches 9 bases. There are 13 residues in the CDR3. CDR1 and CDR2 from the germline V gene are SNHLY and FYNNEI. J lost 6 bases, V lost 11 bases, and 10 bases had no gene match. The full variable domain, completed using reference TRBV2 and TRBJ2-5, is EPEVTQTPSHQVTQMGQEVILRCVPISNHLYFYWYRQILGQKVEFLVSFYNNEISEKSEIFDDQFSVERPDGSNFTLKIRSTKLEDSAMYFCAVFGHRGQTQYFGPGTRLLVL.

The J gene is TRBJ2-2, the V gene TRBV15, with D possibly matching TRBD2 (5 bases). Trimming took off 1 base at V and 5 bases at J, with 5 bases between the two ends. CDR3 length: 13 amino acids. Germline loops: CDR1 LNHNV, CDR2 YYDKDF (reference sequence). The CDR3 sequence: CATSRGGTGELFF. The CDR3, as DNA: TGTGCCACCAGCAGAGGAGGGACCGGGGAGCTGTTTTTT. Complete variable domain (other parts from reference TRBV15 and TRBJ2-2): DAMVIQNPRYQVTQFGKPVTLSCSQTLNHNVMYWYQQKSSQAPKLLFHYYDKDFNNEADTPDNFQSRRPNTSFCFLDIRSPGLGDTAMYLCATSRGGTGELFFGEGSRLTVL.

This clone was found a few times. This chain uses TRBV14 with TRBJ2-3, with no clear D. This CDR3 has 11 residues. Germline loops: CDR1 SGHDN, CDR2 FVKESK. V dropped 4 bases and J dropped 4 bases, with 3 bases sitting between them. CDR3 nucleotides: TGTGCCAGCAGCCTAGCAGATACGCAGTATTTT. Residues: CASSLADTQYF.

The chain combines TRBV2 with TRBJ1-5, with TRBD1 as a possible D gene (5 bases). Germline CDR1 SNHLY, CDR2 FYNNEI. Trimming took 7 bases from V and 4 from J, leaving 14 bases between them. The CDR3 consists of 14 residues. The CDR3 DNA sequence: TGTGCCAGCACAAGGGGCAGTGAAAATCAGCCCCAGCATTTT. Translated: CASTRGSENQPQHF.

The sample holds a few counts of this clone. CDR3 DNA sequence: TGTGCCAGCAGCCCTCCGGGTTTTCCCTACGAGCAGTACTTC. Translation gives CASSPPGFPYEQYF. This chain uses TRBV27 with TRBJ2-7; D is undetermined. V was cut by 6 bases and J by 2 bases, with 14 bases left in between. CDR1 and CDR2 (germline): MNHEY, SMNVEV (reference sequence). There are 14 residues in the CDR3.

The sample holds a few counts of this clone. V gene TRBV19 combines with J gene TRBJ1-1, with D uncertain. Germline assignment: CDR1 LNHDA and CDR2 SQIVND (reference sequence). This CDR3 comprises 12 residues. V was pared by 11 bases and J by 0 bases, with 10 bases between. This CDR3 reads CAEPGVNTEAFF. The DNA for the CDR3 is TGTGCCGAACCGGGAGTGAACACTGAAGCTTTCTTT.

This clone was seen a handful of times. The chain links TRBV20-1 to TRBJ2-7; 8 nucleotides line up with TRBD2. Per germline, CDR1 DFQATT and CDR2 SNEGSKA (reference sequence). CDR3 length: 11 residues. V shed 4 bases, J shed 9 bases, and the junction held 5 bases outside the gene matches. In nucleotides, the CDR3 is TGCAGTGCTACCGGACTAGCCGGGCAGTACTTC. Translation gives CSATGLAGQYF.

The rearrangement links TRBV4-2 to TRBJ2-7; 8 positions agree with TRBD2. Trimming cost V 0 bases and J 5 bases; bases outside gene matches: 9. Looked up from germline, CDR1 is LGHNA and CDR2 is YNFKEQ. The CDR3 length is 16 residues. The CDR3 loop reads CASSQDPSGSFDEQYF. In DNA, the CDR3 is TGTGCCAGCAGCCAAGATCCGAGCGGGAGCTTCGACGAGCAGTACTTC.

This clone turned up a few times. The rearrangement joins TRBV7-9 to TRBJ1-1; 8 nucleotides align to TRBD1. Germline V gene lookup returns CDR1 SEHNR and CDR2 FQNEAQ (reference sequence). The CDR3 runs to 12 residues. The ends lost 4 bases at V and 8 bases at J; junction bases unmatched: 3. CDR3 bases: TGTGCCAGCAGCTCGGACAGGGTGGAAGCTTTCTTT. Amino acids: CASSSDRVEAFF.

CDR3 bases: TGTGCCAGCAGCTTAGCAGCGGGAGGAGATACGCAGTATTTT. The encoded protein is CASSLAAGGDTQYF. V and J are TRBV7-9 and TRBJ2-3, with 9 bases aligning to TRBD2. With 0 bases clipped from V and 5 bases from J, the junction kept 0 bases outside the gene matches. The CDR3 spans 14 residues. The germline CDR1 and CDR2 sequences are SEHNR and FQNEAQ (reference sequence).

Worth noting for this clone: One end of the junction does not line up with germline, which may come from a read error. The chain couples TRBV30 to TRBJ1-4; D is uncertain. CDR3 length: 11 residues. Germline values: CDR1 GTSNPN, CDR2 SVGIG (reference sequence). CDR3 sequence reads: CAWSVYRQQLF. CDR3 bases: TGTGCCTGGAGTGTATATCGCCAACAGCTTTTT.

This clone has more than one count but fewer than ten. The chain recombines TRBV6-4 with TRBJ2-1; maybe TRBD2 (5 bases). This CDR3 region has 14 residues. Trimming took 0 bases from V and 15 from J, leaving 18 bases between them. Germline-derived CDR1 and CDR2 are MRHNA and SNTAGT. DNA for the CDR3: TGTGCCAGCAGTGACTCGTTGAGGGCTACTAGGATGTTCTTC. As protein: CASSDSLRATRMFF.

This clone turned up a few times. This chain joins TRBV30 and TRBJ2-7; TRBD2 might be the D (6 bases). The V end lost 0 bases, the J end lost 13 bases, and 13 bases lay between the germline ends. This CDR3 has 11 residues. The germline CDR1 and CDR2 sequences are GTSNPN and SVGIG (reference sequence). The CDR3 nucleotides read TGTGCCTGGAGTGTACGGGAGACACCTTACTTC. Its translation is CAWSVRETPYF.

This clone has more than one count but fewer than ten. The rearrangement links TRBV14 to TRBJ2-3, with 7 bases aligning to TRBD2. Germline loops: CDR1 SGHDN, CDR2 FVKESK. Trimming at V came to 4 bases and at J to 10 bases, leaving 14 bases not matched to a gene. The CDR3 contains 15 residues. The CDR3 spells CASSRTSGRGESQYF. The CDR3 DNA reads as TGTGCCAGCAGCCGGACTAGTGGAAGGGGCGAATCGCAGTATTTT.

This chain connects TRBV4-1 to TRBJ2-5; D is perhaps TRBD2 (5 bases). V lost 5 bases, J lost 5 bases, and 24 bases lay in between. Per germline, CDR1 MGHRA and CDR2 YSYEKL. The CDR3 extends over 17 amino acids. CDR3 DNA sequence: TGCGCCAGCAGCTCACGTGCCACGCGGGCCACCGGGGAGACCCAGTACTTC. Translating it yields CASSSRATRATGETQYF.

The gene calls are TRBV2 and TRBJ1-5, with 8 positions matching TRBD1. Germline lookup yields CDR1 SNHLY and CDR2 FYNNEI. V trimming: 5 bases; J trimming: 6 bases; junction bases outside the gene matches: 9. The CDR3 is 15 amino acids. The CDR3 DNA sequence: TGTGCCAGCAGTCAAGGACAGGGAAGGGGTCAGCCCCAGCATTTT. Residues: CASSQGQGRGQPQHF.

This rearrangement joins TRBV29-1 to TRBJ2-1; 11 bases match TRBD2. Germline CDR1 reads SQVTM; CDR2 reads ANQGSEA. The CDR3 is 14 amino acids. Germline trimming cut 4 bases from V and 5 bases from J; bases unmatched to any gene: 4. The CDR3 nucleotides are TGCAGCGTTGCTCCGGGACTAGCGGACAATGAGCAGTTCTTC. It is translated as CSVAPGLADNEQFF.